These 18 T cell receptor beta chains were sequenced from one sample in a study of blood T cell repertoires in COVID-19. TCRdb's table, derived via immunoSEQ multiplex PCR, lists solely in-frame clones and lacks some. In the table there are roughly 380,000 clones, 89% of which are singletons. What was sequenced was peripheral blood. The source of these receptors is a woman in her forties with COVID-19, enrolled during active disease.

This clone was recorded once. The rearrangement uses TRBV6-2 or TRBV6-3 and TRBJ1-6; 7 nucleotides match TRBD1. With 2 bases clipped from V and 6 bases from J, the junction kept 7 bases outside the gene matches. This CDR3 has 16 residues. Germline CDR1 MNHEY, CDR2 SVGEGT. CDR3 residues: CASSYAEGTANSPLHF. The CDR3 nucleotides read TGTGCCAGCAGTTACGCAGAAGGGACAGCTAATTCACCCCTCCACTTT.

The chain employs TRBV7-9 and TRBJ2-3, with D possibly TRBD1 on 7 matching bases. The germline V and J ends were trimmed by 5 bases and 1 base, with 13 bases remaining between them. Germline lookup yields CDR1 SEHNR and CDR2 FQNEAQ (reference sequence). The CDR3 length is 15 residues. The CDR3 loop is CASSLGQRGTDTQYF. The CDR3 DNA sequence: TGTGCCAGCAGCCTGGGACAGCGGGGCACAGATACGCAGTATTTT.

The rearrangement links TRBV11-2 to TRBJ2-6; maybe TRBD1 (6 bases). Germline V lookup: CDR1 SGHAT, CDR2 FQNNGV. Trimming removed 6 bases from V and 17 bases from J, with 20 bases in between. The CDR3 has 13 amino acids. CDR3: CASRPGTHHAVTF. The CDR3 DNA follows: TGTGCCAGCAGACCCGGGACACACCATGCTGTGACTTTC.

The chain uses TRBV6-2 or TRBV6-3 and TRBJ2-7; a weak D match, TRBD2 (6 bases). Trimming shortened V by 5 bases and J by 4 bases, and 15 bases separated the two germline ends. The V gene's germline CDR1 is MNHEY and CDR2 SVGEGT. This CDR3 is 14 amino acids long. CDR3 in amino acids: CASSPMFGGYEQYF. CDR3 in DNA: TGTGCCAGCAGTCCCATGTTTGGAGGGTACGAGCAGTACTTC.

This sequence joins TRBV4-1 and TRBJ1-6, with a possible D match to TRBD1 (6 bases). The germline gives CDR1 MGHRA, CDR2 YSYEKL. With 3 bases removed from V and 6 bases from J, the gap between germline ends came to 15 bases. This CDR3 contains 16 residues. This CDR3 reads CASSQRTRGANSPLHF. DNA of the CDR3: TGCGCCAGCAGCCAGCGAACCAGGGGCGCTAATTCACCCCTCCACTTT.

The chain carries TRBV5-5 and TRBJ1-5, with a tentative D call TRBD1 (6 bases). The CDR3 is 17 amino acids. V dropped 0 bases and J dropped 1 base, with 14 bases sitting between them. The germline V gene encodes CDR1 SGHKS and CDR2 YYEKEE (reference sequence). This CDR3 reads CASSLDGRGISNQPQHF. CDR3 bases: TGTGCCAGCAGCTTGGACGGTAGGGGGATAAGCAATCAGCCCCAGCATTTT.

V and J are TRBV28 and TRBJ1-1, with D possibly TRBD1 on 5 matching bases. V dropped 5 bases and J dropped 8 bases, with 18 bases sitting between them. The CDR3 is 14 amino acids. Germline CDR1 is MDHEN and CDR2 is SYDVKM. Here the CDR3 reads CASSASDLRGEAFF. In DNA, the CDR3 is TGTGCCAGCAGTGCCTCTGACCTGCGGGGGGAAGCTTTCTTT. The complete variable domain, with remaining parts taken from reference TRBV28 and TRBJ1-1, reads DVKVTQSSRYLVKRTGEKVFLECVQDMDHENMFWYRQDPGLGLRLIYFSYDVKMKEKGDIPEGYSVSREKKERFSLILESASTNQTSMYLCASSASDLRGEAFFGQGTRLTVV.

The DNA of the CDR3 is TGTGCCAGCAACCCATCCTACCGGGACTCTGGAAACACCATATATTTT. Its translation: CASNPSYRDSGNTIYF. This chain links TRBV16 with TRBJ1-3; no reliable D call. Looked up from germline, CDR1 is KGHSY and CDR2 is FQNENV. The V end lost 7 bases, the J end lost 0 bases, and 16 bases lay between the germline ends. This CDR3 is 16 amino acids long.

This clone has a handful of counts. V is TRBV29-1 and J is TRBJ2-2; 9 nucleotides align to TRBD1. CDR3 length equals 16 residues. Germline V gene sequence: CDR1 SQVTM, CDR2 ANQGSEA. J gave up 7 bases and V 4 bases, and 13 bases lay outside the gene matches. CDR3 sequence (DNA): TGCAGCGTTGGGCGTCCCGGGACAGGGTGGAACGGGGAGCTGTTTTTT. This sequence encodes CSVGRPGTGWNGELFF.

V is TRBV11-3 and J is TRBJ2-5; 8 bases agree with TRBD2. This CDR3 spans 15 amino acids. V was clipped by 5 bases and J by 4 bases; unmatched bases: 9. Germline assignment: CDR1 SGHNT and CDR2 YENEEA. The CDR3 protein is CASSVGTREGETQYF. In nucleotides, the CDR3 is TGTGCCAGCAGCGTCGGGACACGGGAGGGAGAGACCCAGTACTTC.

V gene TRBV7-3 combines with J gene TRBJ2-3; maybe TRBD1 (6 bases). The CDR3 spans 15 residues. Germline V gene lookup returns CDR1 SGHTA and CDR2 FQGTGA. V shed 0 bases and J shed 4 bases, with 11 bases lying between them. The CDR3 DNA reads as TGTGCCAGCAGCTTAACGGGGAACAGGGCAGATACGCAGTATTTT. It translates to CASSLTGNRADTQYF.

This rearrangement joins TRBV5-5 to TRBJ2-7; 11 nucleotides align to TRBD2. The CDR3 contains 15 residues. The germline gives CDR1 SGHKS, CDR2 YYEKEE (reference sequence). The V segment lost 1 base and the J segment 3 bases; nucleotides outside the gene matches: 3. For the CDR3, the DNA is TGTGCCAGCAGCTTGCGACTAGCGGGGCACTACGAGCAGTACTTC. Protein: CASSLRLAGHYEQYF.

This sequence joins TRBV9 and TRBJ2-7; D is ambiguous. The V and J ends lost 3 bases and 2 bases respectively, with 12 bases between them. The CDR3 is made up of 14 amino acids. Germline V CDR1 and CDR2: SGDLS, YYNGEE. CDR3 sequence (DNA): TGTGCCAGCAGCGCCTCAGAAATAACCTACGAGCAGTACTTC. Protein sequence: CASSASEITYEQYF.

CDR3 bases: TGTGCCACCAGTGCTGCGAGAGGCATGGGGGGGGCCGGGGAGCTGTTTTTT. The encoded protein is CATSAARGMGGAGELFF. The chain uses TRBV24-1 and TRBJ2-2, with TRBD2 identical over 7 bases. V gave up 5 bases and J gave up 6 bases; unmatched junction bases: 14. Germline lookup yields CDR1 KGHDR and CDR2 SFDVKD. CDR3 size: 17 residues.

The chain carries TRBV19 and TRBJ1-2; D gene ambiguous. Germline V gene data show CDR1 as LNHDA and CDR2 as SQIVND (reference sequence). The CDR3 loop spans 14 amino acids. V gave up 5 bases and J gave up 8 bases, with 18 bases separating them. As DNA, the CDR3 is TGTGCCAGTAGTTCTCTGGGGTACGGGAGAGGCTACACCTTC. Protein: CASSSLGYGRGYTF. Drawing the rest from reference TRBV19 and TRBJ1-2, the complete variable domain is DGGITQSPKYLFRKEGQNVTLSCEQNLNHDAMYWYRQDPGQGLRLIYYSQIVNDFQKGDIAEGYSVSREKKESFPLTVTSAQKNPTAFYLCASSSLGYGRGYTFGSGTRLTVV.

This chain links TRBV6-5 with TRBJ2-7, with D perhaps matching TRBD2 (6 bases). V lost 4 bases, J lost 6 bases, and 16 bases lay in between. This CDR3 region has 14 residues. Germline loops: CDR1 MNHEY, CDR2 SVGAGI. CDR3 in amino acids: CASSWGLQWTEQYF. The CDR3 nucleotides are TGTGCCAGCAGTTGGGGACTCCAGTGGACCGAGCAGTACTTC.

This clone showed up just once. The chain is built from TRBV12-5 and TRBJ2-1, with 12 bases fitting TRBD1. V lost 5 bases, J lost 8 bases, and 13 bases stayed unmatched. The CDR3 loop spans 17 amino acids. Germline CDR1 reads LGHNT; CDR2 reads FRNRAP. CDR3 in DNA: TGTGCTAGTGGTCCCTACACCGGGACAGGGGGCTTAGATGAGCAGTTCTTC. This translates into CASGPYTGTGGLDEQFF.

The chain is built from TRBV30 and TRBJ2-1; 10 positions agree with TRBD2. Trimming cost V 4 bases and J 5 bases; bases outside gene matches: 8. Germline CDR1 reads GTSNPN; CDR2 reads SVGIG (reference sequence). The CDR3 totals 15 residues. Here the CDR3 reads CAWNYRLAGDNEQFF. The DNA of the CDR3 is TGTGCCTGGAACTATAGGCTAGCGGGGGACAATGAGCAGTTCTTC. Complete variable domain (other parts from reference TRBV30 and TRBJ2-1): SQTIHQWPATLVQPVGSPLSLECTVEGTSNPNLYWYRQAAGRGLQLLFYSVGIGQISSEVPQNLSASRPQDRQFILSSKKLLLSDSGFYLCAWNYRLAGDNEQFFGPGTRLTVL.